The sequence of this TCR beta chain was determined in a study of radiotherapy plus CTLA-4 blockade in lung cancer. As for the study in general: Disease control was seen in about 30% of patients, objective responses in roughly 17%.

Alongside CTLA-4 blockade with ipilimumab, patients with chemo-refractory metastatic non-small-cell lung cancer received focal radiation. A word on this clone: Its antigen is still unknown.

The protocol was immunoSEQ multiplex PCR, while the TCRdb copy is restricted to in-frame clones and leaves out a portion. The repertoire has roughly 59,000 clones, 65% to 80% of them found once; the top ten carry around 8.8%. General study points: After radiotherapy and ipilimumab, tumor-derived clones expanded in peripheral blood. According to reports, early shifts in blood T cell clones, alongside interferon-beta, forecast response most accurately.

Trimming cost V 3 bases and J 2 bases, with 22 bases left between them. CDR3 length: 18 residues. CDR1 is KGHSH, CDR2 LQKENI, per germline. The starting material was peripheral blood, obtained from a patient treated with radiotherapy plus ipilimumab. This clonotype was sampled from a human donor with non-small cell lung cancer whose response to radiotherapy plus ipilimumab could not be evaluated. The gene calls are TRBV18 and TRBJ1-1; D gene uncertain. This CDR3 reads CASSPIGAAEAVNTEAFF. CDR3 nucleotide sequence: TGTGCCAGCTCACCGATCGGAGCGGCGGAGGCTGTAAACACTGAAGCTTTCTTT. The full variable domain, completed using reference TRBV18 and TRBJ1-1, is NAGVMQNPRHLVRRRGQEARLRCSPMKGHSHVYWYRQLPEEGLKFMVYLQKENIIDESGMPKERFSAEFPKEGPSILRIQQVVRGDSAAYFCASSPIGAAEAVNTEAFFGQGTRLTVV.